Shown below are 8 T cell receptor beta chains from a single sample sequenced in a study of T cell responses to AZD1222 COVID-19 vaccine. Libraries were prepared by immunoSEQ multiplex PCR; TCRdb keeps only in-frame clonotypes and omits some of them. The sample records about 60,000 clones, about 88% being singletons. The sample in question was peripheral blood, obtained 28 days after the second AZD1222 dose. Every receptor here comes from an adult who received the AZD1222 COVID-19 vaccine.

This clone was observed a single time. CDR3 residues: CASKQSGGGTEAFF. CDR3 sequence (DNA): TGTGCCAGCAAGCAATCAGGTGGGGGGACTGAAGCTTTCTTT. The chain recombines TRBV6-4 with TRBJ1-1; tentative D call: TRBD1 (5 bases). CDR3 length: 14 amino acids. Germline V CDR1 and CDR2: MRHNA, SNTAGT. V was cut by 7 bases and J by 5 bases, with 17 bases left in between.

The chain links TRBV12-3 or TRBV12-4 to TRBJ1-3; D unclear. Trimming removed 6 bases at V and 9 bases at J, with 15 bases between. The CDR3 has 13 amino acids. CDR3 in DNA: TGTGCCAGCAGCCGGACCCCCCGGGGCACCATATATTTT. Its protein product is CASSRTPRGTIYF.

This chain uses TRBV5-1 with TRBJ1-1; D might be TRBD1 (6 bases). The CDR3 sequence is 15 residues long. In germline, CDR1 is SGHRS, CDR2 YFSETQ. V lost 2 bases, J lost 7 bases, and 18 bases lay in between. Written as DNA, the CDR3 is TGCGCCAGCAGCTTAATCGGGGGGCAGGGCAATGAAGCTTTCTTT. The encoded protein is CASSLIGGQGNEAFF.

The chain joins TRBV9 to TRBJ1-6; D uncertain. In germline, CDR1 is SGDLS, CDR2 YYNGEE. The CDR3 runs 13 residues. V shed 3 bases and J shed 9 bases, with 10 bases lying between them. CDR3 in DNA: TGTGCCAGCAGCGACGGCCCCGGTTCACCCCTCCACTTT. Amino acids: CASSDGPGSPLHF. The entire variable domain, with the rest obtained from reference TRBV9 and TRBJ1-6, is as follows: DSGVTQTPKHLITATGQRVTLRCSPRSGDLSVYWYQQSLDQGLQFLIQYYNGEERAKGNILERFSAQQFPDLHSELNLSSLELGDSALYFCASSDGPGSPLHFGNGTRLTVT.

The chain couples TRBV6-1 to TRBJ1-2; no definite D call. V dropped 2 bases and J dropped 4 bases, with 11 bases sitting between them. The CDR3 length is 14 residues. Germline V gene sequence: CDR1 MNHNS, CDR2 SASEGT. Here the CDR3 reads CASSESAPIYGYTF. The CDR3 DNA is TGTGCCAGCAGTGAATCGGCACCGATCTATGGCTACACCTTC.

The chain couples TRBV7-9 to TRBJ1-1; D might be TRBD1 (6 bases). V lost 5 bases, J lost 2 bases, and 12 bases lay in between. CDR3 size: 14 residues. The germline CDR1 and CDR2 sequences are SEHNR and FQNEAQ (reference sequence). CDR3 residues: CASSQSTGNTEAFF. CDR3 nucleotides: TGTGCCAGCAGCCAGTCGACAGGTAACACTGAAGCTTTCTTT.

The chain couples TRBV5-1 to TRBJ1-2; TRBD1 is a possible D gene (5 bases). The germline CDR1 and CDR2 sequences are SGHRS and YFSETQ. This CDR3 comprises 14 residues. The ends were cut back, 7 bases at V and 1 base at J, with 14 bases in the middle. The CDR3 nucleotides are TGCGCCAGCCACCGGGACGCAAATAACTATGGCTACACCTTC. This translates into CASHRDANNYGYTF. The whole variable domain, filled in from reference TRBV5-1 and TRBJ1-2, reads KAGVTQTPRYLIKTRGQQVTLSCSPISGHRSVSWYQQTPGQGLQFLFEYFSETQRNKGNFPGRFSGRQFSNSRSEMNVSTLELGDSALYLCASHRDANNYGYTFGSGTRLTVV.

The chain recombines TRBV30 with TRBJ1-4; the match to TRBD1 covers 8 bases. The length of the CDR3 is 14 residues. CDR1 and CDR2 from the germline V gene are GTSNPN and SVGIG (reference sequence). With 3 bases clipped from V and 2 bases from J, the junction kept 2 bases outside the gene matches. The CDR3 coding sequence is TGTGCCTGGAGCCGGGACAGGACTAATGAAAAACTGTTTTTT. It encodes CAWSRDRTNEKLFF.